This entry describes one TCR beta chain. Antigen unknown. Here immunoSEQ multiplex PCR was the method, and the copy in TCRdb shows in-frame clones only, minus some. Found here are around 140,000 clones, roughly 87% of them singletons; the top ten hold about 1.2%. These data originate in a study of cytomegalovirus exposure and HLA in healthy donors. General study findings and limits: The tendency of first-cohort TCR clusters to co-occur in the 120 validation repertoires was identified by a subsequent analysis. Generally TCR sequences proved uncommon, though certain public TCRs appeared in numerous donors. Reports showed the classifier diagnosing cytomegalovirus status with high specificity and sensitivity.

Sequencing was performed on PBMCs. This sequence originates from a woman between 18 and 29 years old in good health and CMV-seronegative.

For the CDR3, the DNA is TGTGCCAGCAGCTTAGGGGGAGGGGTGGACACTGAAGCTTTCTTT. Translation: CASSLGGGVDTEAFF. V usage is TRBV7-9 and J usage is TRBJ1-1, with D possibly matching TRBD1 (5 bases). The CDR3 runs 15 residues. Germline V gene lookup returns CDR1 SEHNR and CDR2 FQNEAQ (reference sequence). V dropped 1 base and J dropped 3 bases, with 12 bases sitting between them. The full variable domain, rest sourced from reference TRBV7-9 and TRBJ1-1, is DTGVSQNPRHKITKRGQNVTFRCDPISEHNRLYWYRQTLGQGPEFLTYFQNEAQLEKSRLLSDRFSAERPKGSFSTLEIQRTEQGDSAMYLCASSLGGGVDTEAFFGQGTRLTVV.